This T cell receptor beta chain was found in a study of human T cells and chemical hapten exposure. Study-wide results and caveats: Because they had alopecia, donors may respond immunologically unlike healthy people. Counts of expanded TCRs at PT1 were positively correlated with patch test score.

Stated time point: patch test 3, about 24 weeks after DPC sensitization. Noted treatment: therapeutic diphenylcyclopropenone sensitization with weekly scalp DPC. Prior to application of each patch test, blood was drawn. V shed 7 bases and J shed 4 bases, with 16 bases lying between them. Germline CDR1 and CDR2: ENHRY and SYGVKD. The CDR3 loop spans 14 amino acids. TCRdb reanalysed the RACE reads using MiXCR and keeps one entry per CDR3 protein. The sample yields about 190,000 distinct CDR3 sequences, about 25% seen once. The table lists this clonotype with a few counts. Its antigen remains unknown. The clonotype comes from a woman in her thirties or forties with alopecia areata. Some clones in this sample may be carry-over from other donors' samples. The sequencing here drew on whole blood, taken in connection with sensitization to the hapten diphenylcyclopropenone (DPC). The chain is built from TRBV10-3 and TRBJ1-2; a possible D gene is TRBD1 (6 bases). The CDR3 nucleotides are TGTGCCATCAAGTCGGGGGGGGCTGGCTATGGCTACACCTTC. Residues: CAIKSGGAGYGYTF.